This paragraph reports one T cell receptor beta chain. Its antigen is unknown. The data derive from a study of T cell responses to AZD1222 COVID-19 vaccine. The germline CDR1 and CDR2 sequences are ENHRY and SYGVKD. There are 12 residues in the CDR3. V was cut by 6 bases and J by 2 bases, with 6 bases left in between. Study-level points and caveats: Nearly half of spike-specific TCRs reportedly go after variant regions that carry no mutations. Clonal diversity was possibly underestimated, and the donors were mostly white British, with more females.

The assay was immunoSEQ multiplex PCR, and TCRdb's table has in-frame clones only and misses some. This sample has under 300,000 clones, with over 85% found just once. The origin of this receptor is an adult in good health. The sample here was peripheral blood, taken on day 0 of AZD1222 vaccination. The chain couples TRBV10-3 to TRBJ2-3, with D tentatively TRBD1 (5 bases). CDR3 loop: CAIRDNTDTQYF. The DNA for the CDR3 is TGTGCCATCAGGGACAACACAGATACGCAGTATTTT.